These 18 T cell receptor beta chains were sequenced from one sample in a study of cytomegalovirus exposure and HLA in healthy donors (dated by TCRdb to between 2016 and 2019). To prepare the library, the immunoSEQ multiplex PCR assay was applied. A mixture of 60 forward primers for TCR Vbeta segments and 13 reverse primers for TCR Jbeta segments was used in the multiplex PCR. Here the immuneACCESS table is served through TCRdb, limited to in-frame sequences with V and J called. Missing clones are a known gap in these copies; in checked studies unresolved V genes cover under half, and the rest lacks a known reason. In this sample the table shows about 140,000 clones, 60% to 85% of which occur a single time. The top ten clonotypes cover approximately 1% of the sample. Sequenced input: PBMCs. The receptors shown here come from a man aged 18 to 29 in good health and CMV-seronegative.

The genes are TRBV27 and TRBJ1-5; TRBD1 aligns across 7 bases. Germline assignment: CDR1 MNHEY and CDR2 SMNVEV (reference sequence). V dropped 5 bases and J dropped 7; count of bases not matched to a gene: 14. The CDR3 runs 16 residues. CDR3 DNA sequence: TGTGCCAGCAGTCTTAACAAGAGGGGGCTAGGGCAGCCCCAGCATTTT. This gives the protein CASSLNKRGLGQPQHF.

CDR3 DNA: TGTGCCAGCAGCCCGACAGGGGGAGAGTACGAGCAGTACTTC. Its translation is CASSPTGGEYEQYF. The J gene is TRBJ2-7, the V gene TRBV9, with 9 bases identical to TRBD1. Unmatched junction bases numbered 6, after V lost 4 bases and J lost 4 bases. The CDR3 runs to 14 residues. CDR1 and CDR2 (germline): SGDLS, YYNGEE. Drawing the rest from reference TRBV9 and TRBJ2-7, the complete variable domain is DSGVTQTPKHLITATGQRVTLRCSPRSGDLSVYWYQQSLDQGLQFLIQYYNGEERAKGNILERFSAQQFPDLHSELNLSSLELGDSALYFCASSPTGGEYEQYFGPGTRLTVT.

The V and J genes are TRBV29-1 and TRBJ1-1; D is ambiguous. The V gene's germline CDR1 is SQVTM and CDR2 ANQGSEA. Trimming took off 4 bases at V and 6 bases at J, with 6 bases between the two ends. The CDR3 spans 10 residues. CDR3 sequence: CSVVEAEAFF. In nucleotides, the CDR3 is TGCAGCGTTGTGGAGGCTGAAGCTTTCTTT. The full variable domain, with the rest looked up from reference TRBV29-1 and TRBJ1-1, is SAVISQKPSRDICQRGTSLTIQCQVDSQVTMMFWYRQQPGQSLTLIATANQGSEATYESGFVIDKFPISRPNLTFSTLTVSNMSPEDSSIYLCSVVEAEAFFGQGTRLTVV.

V gene TRBV4-1 combines with J gene TRBJ1-3; 7 nucleotides align to TRBD1. This CDR3 has 18 amino acids. CDR1 and CDR2 from the germline V gene are MGHRA and YSYEKL. V lost 2 bases and J lost 0; bases outside the gene matches: 10. The CDR3 protein is CASSQWGGTETSGNTIYF. DNA for the CDR3: TGCGCCAGCAGCCAATGGGGCGGGACAGAGACCTCTGGAAACACCATATATTTT.

This chain joins TRBV9 and TRBJ1-1; tentative D call: TRBD1 (5 bases). The CDR3 is 14 amino acids. The V gene lost 3 bases and the J gene lost 2 bases, with 11 bases spanning the gap. Per germline, CDR1 SGDLS and CDR2 YYNGEE. The CDR3 nucleotides are TGTGCCAGCAGCGAGGGACTGCTAAACACTGAAGCTTTCTTT. Amino acids: CASSEGLLNTEAFF.

This chain joins TRBV2 and TRBJ1-1; tentatively, D is TRBD1 (6 bases). The CDR3 loop spans 13 amino acids. V lost 11 bases and J 7 bases, leaving 20 bases between the germline ends. Germline V lookup: CDR1 SNHLY, CDR2 FYNNEI. In DNA form, the CDR3 reads TGTGCCTTAGTCGTTTTGGGGGGGCTTGAAGCTTTCTTT. It translates to CALVVLGGLEAFF.

The chain couples TRBV2 to TRBJ1-2; D unresolved. CDR1 SNHLY and CDR2 FYNNEI come from the germline V gene. The CDR3 is made up of 13 amino acids. The V and J ends lost 4 bases and 8 bases respectively, with 14 bases between them. The CDR3 DNA is TGTGCCAGCAGTGGTAACCCAAGCCCAGGCTACACCTTC. It codes for CASSGNPSPGYTF.

The gene calls are TRBV6-5 and TRBJ2-1, with 11 positions matching TRBD1. Germline trimming cut 8 bases from V and 8 bases from J; bases unmatched to any gene: 5. This CDR3 spans 13 amino acids. CDR1 MNHEY and CDR2 SVGAGI come from the germline V gene. CDR3 DNA: TGTGCCAGCGAGCGGGACAGGGGGTATGAGCAGTTCTTC. This gives the protein CASERDRGYEQFF.

The chain joins TRBV10-3 to TRBJ2-3, with TRBD2 matching 8 bases. CDR1 and CDR2 (germline): ENHRY, SYGVKD. This CDR3 contains 14 residues. V dropped 10 bases and J dropped 2; count of bases not matched to a gene: 8. CDR3 DNA: TGTGCCACCCTACGGGGGGGAAACACAGATACGCAGTATTTT. This translates into CATLRGGNTDTQYF.

This clone has just one count. This chain connects TRBV5-1 to TRBJ2-1, with 8 bases identical to TRBD2. The CDR3 extends over 14 amino acids. J lost 7 bases, V lost 1 base, and 4 bases had no gene match. The germline V gene has CDR1 SGHRS and CDR2 YFSETQ. CDR3 in amino acids: CASSLRTSLNEQFF. The CDR3 DNA follows: TGCGCCAGCAGCTTGAGGACTAGCCTGAATGAGCAGTTCTTC.

This chain uses TRBV7-9 with TRBJ1-2; 7 bases are a match to TRBD1. Germline CDR1 reads SEHNR; CDR2 reads FQNEAQ (reference sequence). With 5 bases clipped from V and 3 bases from J, the junction kept 12 bases outside the gene matches. CDR3 length equals 16 residues. This chain's CDR3 is CASSPDRTGDYYGYTF. CDR3 coding DNA: TGTGCCAGCAGCCCGGACCGAACAGGGGATTACTATGGCTACACCTTC.

V is TRBV9 and J is TRBJ2-1, with TRBD2 matching over 9 bases. J gave up 3 bases and V 3 bases, and 7 bases lay outside the gene matches. CDR1 and CDR2 (germline): SGDLS, YYNGEE. The CDR3 covers 16 residues. CDR3 region: CASSARQAGGYNEQFF. CDR3 in DNA: TGTGCCAGCAGCGCACGCCAAGCGGGGGGCTACAATGAGCAGTTCTTC.

The rearrangement uses TRBV7-2 and TRBJ2-2; D is unclear. Germline CDR1 and CDR2: SGHTA and FQGNSA. With 4 bases removed from V and 6 bases from J, the gap between germline ends came to 9 bases. CDR3 size: 13 residues. The CDR3 loop reads CASSSPVAGELFF. In DNA, the CDR3 is TGTGCCAGCAGCTCTCCGGTGGCCGGGGAGCTGTTTTTT.

The chain couples TRBV30 to TRBJ1-3; a possible D gene is TRBD1 (5 bases). V lost 5 bases and J lost 4, with 21 bases in between. Per the germline V gene, CDR1 is GTSNPN and CDR2 is SVGIG (reference sequence). CDR3 length: 16 amino acids. The CDR3, as DNA: TGTGCCTGGGGGACTACCGGGCCCCGGGGGGGAAACACCATATATTTT. This encodes CAWGTTGPRGGNTIYF.

On this clone: One end of the junction varies from germline; a read error may be responsible. The chain's CDR3 is CASSRKRHPQETQYF. CDR3 DNA sequence: TGTGCTAGCAGCCGGAAAAGACATCCTCAAGAGACCCAGTACTTC. This chain joins TRBV7-7 and TRBJ2-5; D call uncertain. The CDR3 loop spans 15 amino acids. From germline, CDR1 is SSHAT and CDR2 FNYEAQ (reference sequence). Full variable domain (remainder filled in from reference TRBV7-7 and TRBJ2-5): GAGVSQSPRYKVTKRGQDVTLRCDPISSHATLYWYQQALGQGPEFLTYFNYEAQPDKSGLPSDRFSAERPEGSISTLTIQRTEQRDSAMYRCASSRKRHPQETQYFGPGTRLLVL.

The V call is TRBV4-3, the J call TRBJ1-5; 8 nucleotides align to TRBD1. The germline V gene encodes CDR1 LGHNA and CDR2 YSLEER. The CDR3 totals 17 residues. Germline trimming cut 3 bases from V and 2 bases from J; bases unmatched to any gene: 9. In nucleotides, the CDR3 is TGCGCCAGCAGCCAGGATTTGGGGACAGGCGGCAATCAGCCCCAGCATTTT. Amino acids: CASSQDLGTGGNQPQHF.

The rearrangement uses TRBV6-1 and TRBJ1-1; TRBD1 aligns across 10 bases. The CDR3 has 15 amino acids. Germline loops: CDR1 MNHNS, CDR2 SASEGT. The V segment lost 5 bases and the J segment 7 bases; nucleotides outside the gene matches: 10. CDR3 loop: CASSTTGQGHNEAFF. The CDR3 bases are TGTGCCAGCAGTACCACGGGACAGGGGCATAATGAAGCTTTCTTT.

This chain connects TRBV15 to TRBJ2-4; TRBD1 is a possible D gene (5 bases). Germline CDR1 and CDR2: LNHNV and YYDKDF (reference sequence). Trimming removed 0 bases at V and 9 bases at J, with 6 bases between. This CDR3 has 12 amino acids. CDR3 nucleotide sequence: TGTGCCACCAGCAGAGATCAGGGCATTCAGTACTTC. It codes for CATSRDQGIQYF. The full variable domain, its missing parts supplied by reference TRBV15 and TRBJ2-4, is DAMVIQNPRYQVTQFGKPVTLSCSQTLNHNVMYWYQQKSSQAPKLLFHYYDKDFNNEADTPDNFQSRRPNTSFCFLDIRSPGLGDTAMYLCATSRDQGIQYFGAGTRLSVL.